The clone carrying this T cell receptor beta chain was found once. The antigen is unknown. The sample originates from a study of cytomegalovirus exposure and HLA in healthy donors. The PCR ran on 60 Vbeta and 13 Jbeta primers. Authors' analysis steps: In a later analysis, around 10 million of 65 million to 80 million unique beta chains occurred in at least two donors. Libraries were prepared by immunoSEQ multiplex PCR; TCRdb keeps only in-frame clonotypes and omits some of them. The V and J calls and clone size are taken from that table; D and trimming were inferred from the DNA. The sample contains 130,000 or so clones, roughly 82% of which appear only once. The germline V and J ends were trimmed by 6 bases and 4 bases, with 21 bases remaining between them. The germline V gene encodes CDR1 SQVTM and CDR2 ANQGSEA. The CDR3 runs to 15 residues. Study observations and caveats: Earlier analysis looked at TCR beta V segments, and most were productive about 87% or about 30% of the time. Prediction of most subjects' HLA-A and HLA-B alleles by TCR beta sequences was reportedly accurate. Reportedly, a later analysis found an Asian-associated ancestry cluster had fewer N-insertions than the approximately 670-donor mean.

The sequenced sample was PBMCs. V and J are TRBV29-1 and TRBJ1-1; no clear D gene. The receptor comes from a young man in good health and CMV-seropositive. The CDR3 here is CSVPRGGQLTTEAFF. The DNA of the CDR3 is TGCAGCGTCCCCCGGGGAGGGCAGCTAACCACTGAAGCTTTCTTT.